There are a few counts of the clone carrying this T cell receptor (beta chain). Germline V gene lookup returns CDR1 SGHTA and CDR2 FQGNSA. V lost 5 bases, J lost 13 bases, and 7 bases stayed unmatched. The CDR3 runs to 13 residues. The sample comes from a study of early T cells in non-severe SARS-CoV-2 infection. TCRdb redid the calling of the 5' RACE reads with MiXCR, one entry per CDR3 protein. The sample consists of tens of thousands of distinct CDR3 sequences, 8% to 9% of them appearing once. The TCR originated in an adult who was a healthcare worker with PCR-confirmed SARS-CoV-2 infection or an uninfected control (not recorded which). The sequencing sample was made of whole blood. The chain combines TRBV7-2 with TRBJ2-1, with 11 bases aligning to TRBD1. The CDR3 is CASSAGQGATQFF. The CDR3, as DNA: TGTGCCAGCAGCGCCGGACAGGGGGCAACTCAGTTCTTC.